The T cell receptor beta chain under discussion was sequenced for a study of control samples from healthy donors and cancer patients. Sequencing used immunoSEQ multiplex PCR; TCRdb keeps in-frame clones, though not all of them. This table has approximately 63,000 clones, 85% appearing once. The CDR3 sequence is 13 residues long. Trimming took 7 bases from V and 3 from J, leaving 12 bases between them. The germline CDR1 and CDR2 sequences are SGHAT and FQDESV (reference sequence). V is TRBV11-1 and J is TRBJ1-1, with TRBD1 as a possible D gene (6 bases). This receptor was identified in a man between 40 and 49 years old in good health. The sequencing sample was made of blood. CDR3: CASTSRGDTEAFF. The CDR3 coding sequence is TGTGCCAGCACTTCAAGGGGGGACACTGAAGCTTTCTTT.